The rows below give T cell receptor beta chains drawn from one sample of a study of blood T cell repertoires in COVID-19. The assay was immunoSEQ multiplex PCR, and TCRdb's table has in-frame clones only and misses some. The table has roughly 380,000 clones, about nine tenths seen once; the top ten hold roughly 1.5%. Sequencing was performed on peripheral blood. The receptor set was obtained from a woman in her 40s with COVID-19, enrolled during active disease. The CDR3 runs from the conserved cysteine through the conserved F or W. A D gene is named only where the DNA matches it firmly. The size of a clone is reported for some rows only, either as once, few or many, or as a class for expanded clones.

d_gene: .; abundance: .; v_gene: TRBV6-2/TRBV6-3; j_gene: TRBJ1-2; CDR3aa: CASSYILGIYYGYTF; CDR3nt: TGTGCCAGCAGTTATATCTTGGGCATATACTATGGCTACACCTTC
d_gene: TRBD1; abundance: .; v_gene: TRBV4-3; j_gene: TRBJ1-4; CDR3aa: CASSQEGRGDEKLFF; CDR3nt: TGCGCCAGCAGCCAAGAGGGCAGGGGGGATGAAAAACTGTTTTTT
d_gene: .; abundance: .; v_gene: TRBV5-1; j_gene: TRBJ1-1; CDR3aa: CASSSLNSYTEAFF; CDR3nt: TGCGCCAGCAGCTCCCTCAACAGTTACACTGAAGCTTTCTTT
d_gene: TRBD1; abundance: .; v_gene: TRBV19; j_gene: TRBJ1-5; CDR3aa: CASSMTGAGSNQPQHF; CDR3nt: TGTGCCAGTAGTATGACAGGGGCTGGTAGCAATCAGCCCCAGCATTTT
d_gene: .; abundance: .; v_gene: TRBV9; j_gene: TRBJ2-7; CDR3aa: CASSEGIVGDVAYEQYF; CDR3nt: TGTGCCAGCAGCGAGGGGATTGTAGGGGATGTGGCCTACGAGCAGTACTTC
d_gene: .; abundance: .; v_gene: TRBV11-2; j_gene: TRBJ1-1; CDR3aa: CASSRGVSGATEAFF; CDR3nt: TGTGCCAGCAGCCGCGGAGTTTCAGGGGCAACTGAAGCTTTCTTT
d_gene: .; abundance: .; v_gene: TRBV29-1; j_gene: TRBJ1-3; CDR3aa: CSVGGSSGNTIYF; CDR3nt: TGCAGCGTTGGGGGCAGCTCTGGAAACACCATATATTTT
d_gene: .; abundance: .; v_gene: TRBV11-2; j_gene: TRBJ2-7; CDR3aa: CASSTGGGPTYEQYF; CDR3nt: TGTGCCAGCAGCACGGGAGGGGGCCCGACCTACGAGCAGTACTTC
d_gene: .; abundance: .; v_gene: TRBV5-6; j_gene: TRBJ2-3; CDR3aa: CASVSWTSTDTQYF; CDR3nt: TGTGCCAGCGTTTCTTGGACTAGCACAGATACGCAGTATTTT
d_gene: .; abundance: .; v_gene: TRBV27; j_gene: TRBJ1-5; CDR3aa: CASSLMADQPQHF; CDR3nt: TGTGCCAGCAGTTTAATGGCAGATCAGCCCCAGCATTTT
d_gene: .; abundance: .; v_gene: TRBV19; j_gene: TRBJ2-3; CDR3aa: CASSTPGGGLTDTQYF; CDR3nt: TGTGCCAGTAGTACCCCGGGAGGGGGCCTCACAGATACGCAGTATTTT
d_gene: .; abundance: .; v_gene: TRBV5-5; j_gene: TRBJ2-4; CDR3aa: CASSFPEGNIQYF; CDR3nt: TGTGCCAGCAGCTTCCCCGAGGGTAACATTCAGTACTTC
d_gene: TRBD2; abundance: .; v_gene: TRBV3-1/TRBV3-2; j_gene: TRBJ2-3; CDR3aa: CASSQEVAGVVQDTQYF; CDR3nt: TGTGCCAGCAGCCAAGAGGTAGCGGGGGTAGTTCAAGATACGCAGTATTTT
d_gene: .; abundance: few; v_gene: TRBV30; j_gene: TRBJ1-1; CDR3aa: CAWTESEAGEAFF; CDR3nt: TGTGCCTGGACGGAATCCGAGGCGGGTGAAGCTTTCTTT
d_gene: .; abundance: .; v_gene: TRBV7-2; j_gene: TRBJ1-5; CDR3aa: CASSPIGGDFREPQHF; CDR3nt: TGTGCCAGCAGCCCCATAGGGGGAGACTTTAGGGAACCCCAGCATTTT
d_gene: TRBD1; abundance: .; v_gene: TRBV28; j_gene: TRBJ1-2; CDR3aa: CASSPPGQGHYGYTF; CDR3nt: TGTGCCAGCAGCCCCCCGGGACAGGGCCACTATGGCTACACCTTC
d_gene: .; abundance: few; v_gene: TRBV4-3; j_gene: TRBJ2-6; CDR3aa: CASSQDTGSGANVLTF; CDR3nt: TGCGCCAGCAGCCAAGATACGGGGTCTGGGGCCAACGTCCTGACTTTC
d_gene: .; abundance: .; v_gene: TRBV5-1; j_gene: TRBJ1-1; CDR3aa: CASSFRDTVMNTEAFF; CDR3nt: TGCGCCAGCAGCTTCCGGGACACGGTGATGAACACTGAAGCTTTCTTT
d_gene: .; abundance: .; v_gene: TRBV4-3; j_gene: TRBJ1-4; CDR3aa: CASSRGRGATNEKLFF; CDR3nt: TGCGCCAGCAGCCGAGGCAGGGGAGCAACTAATGAAAAACTGTTTTTT
d_gene: .; abundance: .; v_gene: TRBV30; j_gene: TRBJ2-7; CDR3aa: CAWTVNSYEQYF; CDR3nt: TGTGCCTGGACAGTCAACTCCTACGAGCAGTACTTC
d_gene: TRBD1; abundance: .; v_gene: TRBV27; j_gene: TRBJ1-4; CDR3aa: CASSSYDRGLEKLFF; CDR3nt: TGTGCCAGCAGCTCATACGACAGGGGTTTAGAAAAACTGTTTTTT
d_gene: .; abundance: .; v_gene: TRBV7-3; j_gene: TRBJ2-1; CDR3aa: CASSLTPRGSYNEQFF; CDR3nt: TGTGCCAGCAGCTTAACGCCGCGGGGCTCCTACAATGAGCAGTTCTTC
d_gene: .; abundance: .; v_gene: TRBV5-1; j_gene: TRBJ1-2; CDR3aa: CASSLVSGGNYGYTF; CDR3nt: TGCGCCAGCAGCTTGGTATCGGGGGGGAACTATGGCTACACCTTC
d_gene: .; abundance: .; v_gene: TRBV29-1; j_gene: TRBJ2-1; CDR3aa: CSATAWGRSSSYNEQFF; CDR3nt: TGCAGCGCAACGGCTTGGGGCCGGAGTAGCTCCTACAATGAGCAGTTCTTC
d_gene: TRBD1; abundance: .; v_gene: TRBV7-3; j_gene: TRBJ2-2; CDR3aa: CASSLGQGAGELFF; CDR3nt: TGTGCCAGCAGCTTGGGTCAGGGGGCCGGGGAGCTGTTTTTT
d_gene: .; abundance: .; v_gene: TRBV7-9; j_gene: TRBJ2-7; CDR3aa: CASSYLRGEQYF; CDR3nt: TGTGCCAGCAGCTATCTCCGGGGTGAGCAGTACTTC
d_gene: .; abundance: .; v_gene: TRBV4-1; j_gene: TRBJ1-5; CDR3aa: CASSQEGSGFRNQPQHF; CDR3nt: TGCGCCAGCAGCCAAGAAGGATCGGGTTTTCGGAATCAGCCCCAGCATTTT
d_gene: .; abundance: .; v_gene: TRBV25-1; j_gene: TRBJ1-3; CDR3aa: CASSPSGGNGNTIYF; CDR3nt: TGTGCCAGCAGCCCCTCTGGGGGGAATGGAAACACCATATATTTT
d_gene: TRBD1; abundance: .; v_gene: TRBV7-9; j_gene: TRBJ1-4; CDR3aa: CASSTTGAPGEKLFF; CDR3nt: TGTGCCAGCAGCACGACAGGGGCCCCGGGTGAAAAACTGTTTTTT
d_gene: .; abundance: .; v_gene: TRBV5-1; j_gene: TRBJ2-3; CDR3aa: CASSSSSGLMQYF; CDR3nt: TGCGCCAGCAGCTCCTCCTCGGGACTTATGCAGTATTTT
d_gene: TRBD2; abundance: .; v_gene: TRBV9; j_gene: TRBJ2-2; CDR3aa: CASSVTAGAGELFF; CDR3nt: TGTGCCAGCAGCGTTACGGCGGGGGCCGGGGAGCTGTTTTTT
d_gene: .; abundance: .; v_gene: TRBV9; j_gene: TRBJ2-1; CDR3aa: CASSVMAGSGYEQFF; CDR3nt: TGTGCCAGCAGCGTAATGGCGGGGAGCGGATATGAGCAGTTCTTC
d_gene: TRBD1; abundance: .; v_gene: TRBV2; j_gene: TRBJ1-5; CDR3aa: CASRALRQGALNNQPQHF; CDR3nt: TGTGCCAGCAGGGCCCTGAGACAGGGGGCACTGAACAATCAGCCCCAGCATTTT
d_gene: .; abundance: few; v_gene: TRBV5-4; j_gene: TRBJ2-7; CDR3aa: CASSFDSSYEQYF; CDR3nt: TGTGCCAGCAGCTTCGACAGCTCCTACGAGCAGTACTTC
d_gene: .; abundance: .; v_gene: TRBV6-6; j_gene: TRBJ1-1; CDR3aa: CASTLMNTEAFF; CDR3nt: TGTGCCAGCACTCTAATGAACACTGAAGCTTTCTTT
d_gene: .; abundance: .; v_gene: TRBV7-2; j_gene: TRBJ1-1; CDR3aa: CASSDDLGGFTEAFF; CDR3nt: TGTGCCAGCAGCGACGACCTGGGAGGGTTCACTGAAGCTTTCTTT
d_gene: TRBD1; abundance: few; v_gene: TRBV7-8; j_gene: TRBJ1-1; CDR3aa: CASSRAGQVSNEAFF; CDR3nt: TGTGCCAGCAGTCGCGCCGGACAGGTTTCTAATGAAGCTTTCTTT
d_gene: TRBD2; abundance: .; v_gene: TRBV12-5; j_gene: TRBJ2-1; CDR3aa: CASGFGGSSYNEQFF; CDR3nt: TGTGCTAGTGGTTTCGGCGGGAGCTCCTACAATGAGCAGTTCTTC
d_gene: TRBD1; abundance: .; v_gene: TRBV7-2; j_gene: TRBJ1-1; CDR3aa: CASSPNRGLVGAFF; CDR3nt: TGTGCCAGCAGCCCCAACAGGGGGCTGGTGGGAGCTTTCTTT